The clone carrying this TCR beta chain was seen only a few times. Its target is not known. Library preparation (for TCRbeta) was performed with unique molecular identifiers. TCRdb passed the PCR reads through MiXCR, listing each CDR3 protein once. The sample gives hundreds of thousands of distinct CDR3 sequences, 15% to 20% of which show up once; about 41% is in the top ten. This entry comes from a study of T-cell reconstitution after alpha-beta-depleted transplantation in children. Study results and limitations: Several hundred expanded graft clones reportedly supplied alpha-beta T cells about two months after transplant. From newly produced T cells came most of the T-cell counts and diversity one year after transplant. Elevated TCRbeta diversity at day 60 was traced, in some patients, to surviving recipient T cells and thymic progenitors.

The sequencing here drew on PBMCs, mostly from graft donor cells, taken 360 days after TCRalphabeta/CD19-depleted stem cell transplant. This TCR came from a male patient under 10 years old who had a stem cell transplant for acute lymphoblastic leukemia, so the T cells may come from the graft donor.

The CDR3 region has the DNA TGTGCCATCAGTGAGTCGAATGTGATCGTAGGAAACACCATATATTTT. Encoded protein: CAISESNVIVGNTIYF. The chain couples TRBV10-3 to TRBJ1-3; the D is unclear. The CDR3 covers 16 residues. The V gene lost 0 bases and the J gene lost 4 bases, with 13 bases spanning the gap. Per germline, CDR1 ENHRY and CDR2 SYGVKD.